This TCR beta chain was captured by sequencing in a study of blood T cells in healthy people across ages. Caucasian, healthy and from Russia, the donors were aged between about 6 and 90. The germline V gene has CDR1 LGHDT and CDR2 YNNKEL (reference sequence). The CDR3 runs 16 residues. Through a sample-barcoded 5' primer and a J-beta primer mix, a second PCR was run for about 7 to 12 cycles. One entry per CDR3 protein, called by TCRdb with MiXCR from the 5' RACE reads. The sample has about 1.4 million distinct CDR3 sequences, approximately 59% seen once. The rearrangement links TRBV3-1 to TRBJ2-5, with a possible D match to TRBD2 (5 bases). The DNA end is more similar to TRBJ2-7, so the J call may be wrong. This receptor was taken from a man younger than 35 in good health. The sequenced sample was blood. The DNA of the CDR3 is TGTGCCAGCAGCCAATCCCCCCTAGCAGCCGACTACGAGCAGTACTTC. Protein sequence: CASSQSPLAADYEQYF.